These 19 T cell receptor beta chains originate from one sample sequenced in a study of T cells after yellow fever vaccination. Each CDR3 protein gets one entry after TCRdb re-called the 5' RACE reads with MiXCR. This table has about 96,000 distinct CDR3 sequences, about 8.2% appearing once. The sequences come from CD8+ T cells not binding an NS4B(214-222) dextramer, sorted from PBMCs, collected roughly 15 days after the first yellow fever vaccination. The receptors come from a man aged 18-30 years who received the YFV17D yellow fever vaccine.

V is TRBV7-2 and J is TRBJ1-1, with a tentative D call TRBD1 (5 bases). V shed 5 bases and J shed 5 bases, with 12 bases lying between them. CDR3 length: 13 residues. Germline V gene data show CDR1 as SGHTA and CDR2 as FQGNSA. The CDR3 loop reads CASSPGGGTEAFF. CDR3 sequence (DNA): TGTGCCAGCAGCCCGGGGGGGGGGACTGAAGCTTTCTTT.

This clonotype was counted between two and nine times. The chain couples TRBV20-1 to TRBJ2-1; 9 bases map to TRBD2. Per the germline V gene, CDR1 is DFQATT and CDR2 is SNEGSKA (reference sequence). Trimming took 4 bases from V and 4 from J; bases not matched to a gene: 8. The CDR3 extends over 15 amino acids. CDR3 sequence reads: CSAKVLAGNYNEQFF. CDR3 nucleotides: TGCAGTGCTAAGGTTCTAGCGGGGAATTACAATGAGCAGTTCTTC.

This clonotype was recorded a few times. J is TRBJ1-1 and V is TRBV12-3 or TRBV12-4, with D maybe TRBD1 (5 bases). V was pared by 8 bases and J by 0 bases, with 7 bases between. This CDR3 is built from 12 residues. The CDR3 DNA reads TGTGCCAGCGTGGGGCTGAACACTGAAGCTTTCTTT. This encodes CASVGLNTEAFF.

This clonotype showed up just a few times. The gene calls are TRBV4-3 and TRBJ2-1; 9 bases map to TRBD2. This CDR3 contains 18 residues. Trimming cost V 2 bases and J 7 bases; bases outside gene matches: 15. CDR1 is LGHNA and CDR2 is YSLEER in the germline V gene. CDR3 sequence (DNA): TGCGCCAGCAGCCAAATCCCTAGCGGGGCATCGATGTGGAATGAGCAGTTCTTC. Translated: CASSQIPSGASMWNEQFF.

This clonotype has only a few counts. The rearrangement joins TRBV27 to TRBJ1-2, with a weak D call TRBD1 (6 bases). Germline V gives CDR1 MNHEY, CDR2 SMNVEV (reference sequence). Trimming left V 5 bases short and J 8 bases short, with 18 bases between. The CDR3 is 14 residues long. The CDR3 reads CASSPVGGGNGYTF. The CDR3 DNA reads as TGTGCCAGCAGTCCGGTTGGAGGGGGAAACGGCTACACCTTC.

In this sample, this clonotype turned up a few times. This chain connects TRBV7-8 to TRBJ2-2; D not resolved. Germline-derived CDR1 and CDR2 are SGHVS and FQNEAQ. The CDR3 is 15 amino acids. Trimming took off 1 base at V and 4 bases at J, with 10 bases between the two ends. The CDR3 spells CASSLVLVPTGELFF. In nucleotides, the CDR3 is TGTGCCAGCAGCTTAGTACTGGTACCCACCGGGGAGCTGTTTTTT.

There are many counts of this clonotype. This chain uses TRBV3-1 with TRBJ1-1; D call uncertain. Germline V gene lookup returns CDR1 LGHDT and CDR2 YNNKEL (reference sequence). The CDR3 runs to 14 residues. The V end was cut by 1 base, the J end by 5 bases, with 11 bases between. For the CDR3, the DNA is TGTGCCAGCAGCCAAGTACCTGGGAGGACTGAAGCTTTCTTT. The encoded protein is CASSQVPGRTEAFF.

This clonotype turned up a few times. The rearrangement uses TRBV11-2 and TRBJ2-2; 11 bases are shared with TRBD1. This CDR3 has 16 amino acids. The junction had 6 bases not matched to a gene; V was cut back by 4 bases and J by 5 bases. The V gene's germline CDR1 is SGHAT and CDR2 FQNNGV. CDR3 DNA sequence: TGTGCCAGCAGCTCCGGACAGGGGGCGCTTACCGGGGAGCTGTTTTTT. Translated, it gives CASSSGQGALTGELFF.

The sample holds a few counts of this clonotype. The V call is TRBV7-9, the J call TRBJ2-7; D remains unclear. The CDR3 spans 12 residues. Germline-derived CDR1 and CDR2 are SEHNR and FQNEAQ (reference sequence). The V and J ends lost 5 bases and 6 bases respectively, with 11 bases between them. The DNA of the CDR3 is TGTGCCAGCAGCCCCCGGGTGGGCGAGCAGTACGTC. Protein product: CASSPRVGEQYV.

This clonotype was seen a handful of times. This rearrangement joins TRBV7-9 to TRBJ2-1; tentative D call: TRBD2 (6 bases). Trimming removed 5 bases at V and 9 bases at J, with 14 bases between. The CDR3 spans 13 residues. CDR1 and CDR2 (germline): SEHNR, FQNEAQ (reference sequence). CDR3 coding DNA: TGTGCCAGCAGCCCCTGGGGGGACGCTGAGCAGTTCTTC. Translation gives CASSPWGDAEQFF.

This clonotype was recorded many times. The chain has TRBV7-9 and TRBJ1-2; D possibly corresponds to TRBD1 (5 bases). The germline V and J ends were trimmed by 5 bases and 8 bases, with 15 bases remaining between them. Germline V gene data show CDR1 as SEHNR and CDR2 as FQNEAQ (reference sequence). This CDR3 region has 13 residues. The CDR3 bases are TGTGCCAGCAGCCTAACCGGGGGGGACGGCTACACCTTC. Amino acid sequence: CASSLTGGDGYTF.

This clonotype was seen ten or more times. V gene TRBV4-1 combines with J gene TRBJ2-2; no definite D call. Trimming removed 5 bases at V and 3 bases at J, with 13 bases between. The germline V gene encodes CDR1 MGHRA and CDR2 YSYEKL. The CDR3 loop spans 15 amino acids. CDR3 protein: CASSEGPAHTGELFF. CDR3 sequence (DNA): TGCGCCAGCAGCGAAGGCCCGGCCCACACCGGGGAGCTGTTTTTT.

The chain joins TRBV7-9 to TRBJ2-1; the match to TRBD2 covers 12 bases. This CDR3 has 15 residues. V shed 5 bases and J 6 bases; nucleotides not matched to a gene: 5. Germline CDR1 reads SEHNR; CDR2 reads FQNEAQ (reference sequence). CDR3 bases: TGTGCCAGCAGCGCCACTAGCGGGGGGCCCAATGAGCAGTTCTTC. Translating gives CASSATSGGPNEQFF.

This clonotype was counted only a few times. The chain carries TRBV11-2 and TRBJ2-7, with D perhaps matching TRBD1 (5 bases). The length of the CDR3 is 14 residues. V was trimmed by 4 bases and J by 2 bases, leaving 12 bases between them. Germline V gene data show CDR1 as SGHAT and CDR2 as FQNNGV. The CDR3 bases are TGTGCCAGCAGCTCCCCGACAGATACCTACGAGCAGTACTTC. It encodes CASSSPTDTYEQYF.

This CDR3 is CAISEGQIYNEQFF. CDR3 in DNA: TGTGCCATCAGCGAGGGACAGATTTACAATGAGCAGTTCTTC. V and J are TRBV10-3 and TRBJ2-1; 7 bases line up with TRBD1. CDR3 length: 14 amino acids. Trimming cost V 6 bases and J 4 bases; bases outside gene matches: 6. The germline V gene encodes CDR1 ENHRY and CDR2 SYGVKD.

This clonotype was recorded at least ten times. V is TRBV5-6 and J is TRBJ2-3; 7 bases map to TRBD1. CDR1 is SGHDT and CDR2 is YYEEEE in the germline V gene. The CDR3 totals 15 residues. Trimming removed 0 bases from V and 2 bases from J; junction bases left unmatched: 3. The DNA for the CDR3 is TGTGCCAGCAGCTTGGCAGGGGGATCCACAGATACGCAGTATTTT. It is translated as CASSLAGGSTDTQYF.

Only a few counts were recorded for this clonotype. V gene TRBV28 combines with J gene TRBJ2-3, with TRBD1 identical over 8 bases. CDR3 size: 20 residues. Germline values: CDR1 MDHEN, CDR2 SYDVKM. V was pared by 2 bases and J by 3 bases, with 19 bases of the junction left unmatched. CDR3 bases: TGTGCCAGCAGTTTACGATTTAGGGCAGGGGGCCTTGGTCGGACAGATACGCAGTATTTT. This gives the protein CASSLRFRAGGLGRTDTQYF.

This clonotype was detected a few times. The CDR3 bases are TGCAGCGGAGTCGCAGATGTCTTGAACACTGAAGCTTTCTTT. Translated: CSGVADVLNTEAFF. The V gene is TRBV29-1, the J gene TRBJ1-1; D uncertain. Trimming stripped 7 bases from V and 0 bases from J, with 15 bases between. The CDR3 is 14 residues long. Germline CDR1 and CDR2: SQVTM and ANQGSEA.

V and J are TRBV12-3 or TRBV12-4 and TRBJ2-7, with D tentatively TRBD1 (6 bases). Trimming stripped 2 bases from V and 4 bases from J, with 12 bases between. The CDR3 runs to 14 residues. The CDR3 DNA reads as TGTGCCAGCAGTTTACCGGCAGGGGAATACGAGCAGTACGTC. Amino acid sequence: CASSLPAGEYEQYV.